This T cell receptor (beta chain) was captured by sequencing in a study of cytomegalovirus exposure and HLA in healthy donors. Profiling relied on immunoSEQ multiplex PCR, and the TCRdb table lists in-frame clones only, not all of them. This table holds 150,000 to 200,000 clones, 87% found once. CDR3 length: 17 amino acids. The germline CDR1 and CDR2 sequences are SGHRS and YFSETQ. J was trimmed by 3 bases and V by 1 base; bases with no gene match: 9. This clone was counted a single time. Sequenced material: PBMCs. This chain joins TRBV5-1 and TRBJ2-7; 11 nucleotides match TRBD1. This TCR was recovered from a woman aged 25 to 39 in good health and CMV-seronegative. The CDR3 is CASSLNPGTGGGYEQYF. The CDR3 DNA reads TGCGCCAGCAGCTTGAACCCCGGGACAGGGGGGGGCTACGAGCAGTACTTC.